There are a few counts of the clone carrying this T cell receptor beta chain. These data come from a study of blood T cell repertoires in COVID-19. Germline CDR1 LGHDT, CDR2 YNNKEL (reference sequence). There are 17 residues in the CDR3. Trimming removed 0 bases at V and 7 bases at J, with 16 bases between. In the authors' workflow: Amplifying reference gene primers gave estimates of nucleated cell counts. The method was immunoSEQ multiplex PCR; TCRdb's version includes in-frame clones alone and lacks a portion of them. V and J calls and clone size are copied from that table; D and trimming were computed from the DNA. The sample gives a few hundred thousand clones, approximately 79% of which show up once; around 4.7% is in the top ten.

The sequence came from a human donor in a cohort sampled during active COVID-19. Sequencing used peripheral blood. This rearrangement joins TRBV3-1 (or the pseudogene TRBV3-2) to TRBJ1-6; D may be TRBD1 (5 bases). CDR3 coding DNA: TGTGCCAGCAGCCAAGAAGCGGGCGAAGGGACGAATTCACCCCTCCACTTT. It is translated as CASSQEAGEGTNSPLHF.